This T cell receptor (beta chain) was found in a study of blood T cells in healthy people across ages. Comments on this clonotype: A much larger clone differs by one base, so this may be a read error.

The CDR3 runs to 12 residues. CDR1 is SGHTA, CDR2 FQGNSA, per germline. For the second PCR, which ran for roughly 7 to 11 cycles, a sample-barcoded 5' primer and a J-beta primer mix were used. Every cDNA molecule bore a tag from a template-switch adaptor containing 12 random nucleotides. TCRdb reprocessed the 5' RACE reads via MiXCR and lists one record per CDR3 protein. The sample consists of 650,000 to 700,000 distinct CDR3 sequences, over 40% of them appearing once. The chain joins TRBV7-2 to TRBJ1-2; D is undetermined. The sequencing sample was made of blood. The clonotype originates from a woman older than 75 in good health. CDR3: CASSSYGYDYTF. CDR3 nucleotides: TGTGCCAGCAGCTCTTACGGCTATGACTACACCTTC.